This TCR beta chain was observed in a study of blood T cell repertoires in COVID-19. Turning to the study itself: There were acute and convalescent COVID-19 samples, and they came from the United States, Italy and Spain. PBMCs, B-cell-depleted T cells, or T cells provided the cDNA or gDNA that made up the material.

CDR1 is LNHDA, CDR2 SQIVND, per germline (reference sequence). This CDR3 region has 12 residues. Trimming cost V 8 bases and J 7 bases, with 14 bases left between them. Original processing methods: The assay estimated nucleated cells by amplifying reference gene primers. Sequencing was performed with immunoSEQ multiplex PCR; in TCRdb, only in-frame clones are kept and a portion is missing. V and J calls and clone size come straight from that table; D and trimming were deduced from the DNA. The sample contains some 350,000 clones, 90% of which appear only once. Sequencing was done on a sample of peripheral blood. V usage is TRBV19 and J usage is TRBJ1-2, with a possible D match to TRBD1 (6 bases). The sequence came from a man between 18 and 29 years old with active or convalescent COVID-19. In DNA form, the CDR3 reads TGTGCCAGTTCTAGGGGGAGCGGTGGCTACACCTTC. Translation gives CASSRGSGGYTF.